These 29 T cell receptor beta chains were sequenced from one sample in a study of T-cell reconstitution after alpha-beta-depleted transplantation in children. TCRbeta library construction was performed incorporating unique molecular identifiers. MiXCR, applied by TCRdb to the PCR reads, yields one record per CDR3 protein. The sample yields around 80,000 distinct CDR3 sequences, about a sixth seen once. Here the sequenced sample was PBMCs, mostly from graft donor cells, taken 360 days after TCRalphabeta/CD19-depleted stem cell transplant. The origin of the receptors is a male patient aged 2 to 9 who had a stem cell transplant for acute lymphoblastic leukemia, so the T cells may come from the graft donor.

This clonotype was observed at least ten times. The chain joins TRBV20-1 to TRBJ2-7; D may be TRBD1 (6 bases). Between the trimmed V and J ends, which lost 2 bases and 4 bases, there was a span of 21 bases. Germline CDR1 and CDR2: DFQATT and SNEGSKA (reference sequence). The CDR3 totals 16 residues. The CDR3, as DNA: TGCAGTGCTAGAAAGGGTGGGGGCCGAACCTATTACGAGCAGTACTTC. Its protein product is CSARKGGGRTYYEQYF.

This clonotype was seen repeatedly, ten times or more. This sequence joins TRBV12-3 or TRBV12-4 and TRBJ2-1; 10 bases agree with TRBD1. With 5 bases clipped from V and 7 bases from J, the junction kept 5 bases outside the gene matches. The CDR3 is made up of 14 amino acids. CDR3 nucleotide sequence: TGTGCCAGCAGTACCGGGACAGGGGTGAATGAGCAGTTCTTC. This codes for CASSTGTGVNEQFF.

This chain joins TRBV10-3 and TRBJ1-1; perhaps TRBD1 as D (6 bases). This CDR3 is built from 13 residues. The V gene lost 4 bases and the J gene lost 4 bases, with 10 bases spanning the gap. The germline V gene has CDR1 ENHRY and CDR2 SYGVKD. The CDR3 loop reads CAISAGVGTEAFF. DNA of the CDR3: TGTGCCATCAGTGCAGGGGTGGGCACTGAAGCTTTCTTT.

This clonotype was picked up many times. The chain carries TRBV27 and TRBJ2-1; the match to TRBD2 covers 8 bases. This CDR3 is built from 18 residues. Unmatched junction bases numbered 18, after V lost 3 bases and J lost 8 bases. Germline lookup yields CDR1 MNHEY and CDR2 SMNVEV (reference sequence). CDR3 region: CASSLIGPRLAPRYEQFF. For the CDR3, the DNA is TGTGCCAGCAGTTTGATCGGGCCCCGACTAGCGCCCCGGTATGAGCAGTTCTTC.

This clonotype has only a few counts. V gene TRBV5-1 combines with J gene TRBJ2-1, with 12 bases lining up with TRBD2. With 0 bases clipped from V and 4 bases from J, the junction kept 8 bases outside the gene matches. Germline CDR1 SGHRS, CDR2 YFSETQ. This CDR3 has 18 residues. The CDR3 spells CASSLVSSGRAPYNEQFF. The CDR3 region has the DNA TGCGCCAGCAGCTTGGTTTCTAGCGGGAGGGCCCCATACAATGAGCAGTTCTTC.

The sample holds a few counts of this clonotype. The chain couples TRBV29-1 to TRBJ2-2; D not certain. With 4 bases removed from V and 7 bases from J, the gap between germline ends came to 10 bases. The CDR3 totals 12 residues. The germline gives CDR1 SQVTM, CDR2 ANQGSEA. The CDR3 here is CSVGEPLGELFF. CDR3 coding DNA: TGCAGCGTTGGCGAGCCTCTCGGGGAGCTGTTTTTT.

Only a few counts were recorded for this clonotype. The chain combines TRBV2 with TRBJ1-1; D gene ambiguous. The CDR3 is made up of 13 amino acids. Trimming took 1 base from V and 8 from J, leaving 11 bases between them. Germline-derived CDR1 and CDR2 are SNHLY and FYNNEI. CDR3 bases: TGTGCCAGCAGTGAAGTCAGGCGTAGAGAAGCTTTCTTT. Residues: CASSEVRRREAFF.

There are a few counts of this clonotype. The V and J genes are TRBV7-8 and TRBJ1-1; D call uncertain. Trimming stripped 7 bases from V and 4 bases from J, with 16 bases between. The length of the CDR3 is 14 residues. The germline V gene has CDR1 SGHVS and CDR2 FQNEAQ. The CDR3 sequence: CASTAVRNPTEAFF. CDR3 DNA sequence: TGTGCCAGCACCGCCGTACGAAATCCCACTGAAGCTTTCTTT.

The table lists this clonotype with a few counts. CDR3 in amino acids: CASSLLGAGGKLFF. In nucleotides, the CDR3 is TGTGCCAGCAGCTTACTCGGGGCAGGGGGGAAACTGTTTTTT. The chain uses TRBV7-9 and TRBJ1-4; TRBD1 aligns across 7 bases. The trim removed 2 bases at V and 11 bases at J, leaving 8 bases unmatched. Looked up from germline, CDR1 is SEHNR and CDR2 is FQNEAQ (reference sequence). The CDR3 spans 14 residues.

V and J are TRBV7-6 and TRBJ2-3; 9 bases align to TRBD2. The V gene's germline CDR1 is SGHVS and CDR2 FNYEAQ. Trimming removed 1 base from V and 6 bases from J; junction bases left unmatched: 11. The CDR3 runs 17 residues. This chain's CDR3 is CASSLGAGGSEEDTQYF. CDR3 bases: TGTGCCAGCAGCTTAGGAGCGGGAGGATCAGAGGAGGATACGCAGTATTTT.

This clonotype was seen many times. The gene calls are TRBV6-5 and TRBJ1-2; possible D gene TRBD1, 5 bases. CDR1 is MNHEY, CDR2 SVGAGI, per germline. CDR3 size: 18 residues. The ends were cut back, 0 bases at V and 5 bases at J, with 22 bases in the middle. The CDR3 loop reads CASSYSPAPPMGVYGYTF. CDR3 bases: TGTGCCAGCAGTTACTCGCCGGCCCCACCTATGGGGGTGTATGGCTACACCTTC.

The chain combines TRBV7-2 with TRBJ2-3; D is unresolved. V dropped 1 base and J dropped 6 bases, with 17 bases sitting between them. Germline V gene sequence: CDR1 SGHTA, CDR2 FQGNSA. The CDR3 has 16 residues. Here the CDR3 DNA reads TGTGCCAGCAGCTTAGGGTTGACTCGTTGGGCGGATACGCAGTATTTT. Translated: CASSLGLTRWADTQYF.

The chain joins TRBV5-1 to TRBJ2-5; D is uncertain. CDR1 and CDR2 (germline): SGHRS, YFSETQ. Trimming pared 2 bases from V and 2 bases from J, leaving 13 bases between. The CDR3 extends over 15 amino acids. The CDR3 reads CASSLKPSVQETQYF. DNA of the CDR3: TGCGCCAGCAGCTTAAAGCCTTCGGTGCAAGAGACCCAGTACTTC.

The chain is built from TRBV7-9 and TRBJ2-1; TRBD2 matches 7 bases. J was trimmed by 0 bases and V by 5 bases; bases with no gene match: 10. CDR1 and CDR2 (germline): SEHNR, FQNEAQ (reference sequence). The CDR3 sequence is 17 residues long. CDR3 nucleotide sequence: TGTGCCAGCAGCCCTTTGAGGGGCGGGAGCTCCTACAATGAGCAGTTCTTC. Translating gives CASSPLRGGSSYNEQFF. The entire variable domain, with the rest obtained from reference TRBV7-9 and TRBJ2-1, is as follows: DTGVSQNPRHKITKRGQNVTFRCDPISEHNRLYWYRQTLGQGPEFLTYFQNEAQLEKSRLLSDRFSAERPKGSFSTLEIQRTEQGDSAMYLCASSPLRGGSSYNEQFFGPGTRLTVL.

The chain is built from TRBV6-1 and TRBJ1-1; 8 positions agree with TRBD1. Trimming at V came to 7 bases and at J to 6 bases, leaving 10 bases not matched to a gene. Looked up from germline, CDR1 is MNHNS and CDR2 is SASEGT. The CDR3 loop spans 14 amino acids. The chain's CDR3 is CASKRGRGPAEAFF. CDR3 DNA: TGTGCCAGCAAGAGGGGCAGGGGGCCGGCTGAAGCTTTCTTT.

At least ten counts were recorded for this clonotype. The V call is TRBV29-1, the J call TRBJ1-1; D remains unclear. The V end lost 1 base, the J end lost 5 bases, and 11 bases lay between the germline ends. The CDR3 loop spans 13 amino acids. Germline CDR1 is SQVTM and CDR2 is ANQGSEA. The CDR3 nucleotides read TGCAGCGTTGAAGTCGTGGGTGGGACTGAAGCTTTCTTT. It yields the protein CSVEVVGGTEAFF.

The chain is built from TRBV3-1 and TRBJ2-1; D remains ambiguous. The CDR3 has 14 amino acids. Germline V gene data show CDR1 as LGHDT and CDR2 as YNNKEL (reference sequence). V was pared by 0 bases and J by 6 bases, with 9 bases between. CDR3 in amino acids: CASSQDKGSNEQFF. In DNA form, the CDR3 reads TGTGCCAGCAGCCAAGATAAGGGAAGCAATGAGCAGTTCTTC.

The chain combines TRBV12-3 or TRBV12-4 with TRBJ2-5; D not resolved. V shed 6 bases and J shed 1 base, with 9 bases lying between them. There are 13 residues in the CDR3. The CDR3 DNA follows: TGTGCCAGCAGCTTTAGGCTCCAAGAGACCCAGTACTTC. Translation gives CASSFRLQETQYF.

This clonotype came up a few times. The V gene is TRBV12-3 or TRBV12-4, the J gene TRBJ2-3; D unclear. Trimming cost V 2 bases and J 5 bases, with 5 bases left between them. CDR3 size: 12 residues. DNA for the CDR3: TGTGCCAGCAGTTTAAGGCTAGATACGCAGTATTTT. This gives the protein CASSLRLDTQYF.

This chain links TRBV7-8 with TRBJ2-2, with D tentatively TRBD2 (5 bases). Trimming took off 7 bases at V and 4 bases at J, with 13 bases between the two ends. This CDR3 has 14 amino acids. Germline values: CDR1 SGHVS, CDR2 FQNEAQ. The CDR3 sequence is CASTIRETTGELFF. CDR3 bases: TGTGCCAGCACCATTAGGGAGACCACCGGGGAGCTGTTTTTT.

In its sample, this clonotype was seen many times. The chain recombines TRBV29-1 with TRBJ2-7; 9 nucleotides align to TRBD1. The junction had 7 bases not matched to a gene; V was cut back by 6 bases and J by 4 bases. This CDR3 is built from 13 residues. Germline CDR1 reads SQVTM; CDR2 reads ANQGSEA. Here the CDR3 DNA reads TGCAGCGTCGCGCCCGGGACAGGGTACGAGCAGTACTTC. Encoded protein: CSVAPGTGYEQYF.

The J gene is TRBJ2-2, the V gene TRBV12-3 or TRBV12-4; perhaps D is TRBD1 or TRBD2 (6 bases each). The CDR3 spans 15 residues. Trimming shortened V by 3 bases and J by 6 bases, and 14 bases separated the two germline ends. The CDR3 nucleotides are TGTGCCAGCAGTTTCAGGCAGGGGAGGCCCGGGGAGCTGTTTTTT. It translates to CASSFRQGRPGELFF.

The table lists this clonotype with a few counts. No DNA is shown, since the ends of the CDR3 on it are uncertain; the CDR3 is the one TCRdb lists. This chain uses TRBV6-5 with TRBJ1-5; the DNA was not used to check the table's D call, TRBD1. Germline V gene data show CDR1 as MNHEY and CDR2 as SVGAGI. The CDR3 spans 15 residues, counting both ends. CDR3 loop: CASVGPGVQYQPQHF.

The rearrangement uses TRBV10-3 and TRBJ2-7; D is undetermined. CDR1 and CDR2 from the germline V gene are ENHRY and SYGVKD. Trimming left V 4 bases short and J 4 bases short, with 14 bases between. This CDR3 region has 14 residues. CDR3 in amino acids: CAISAFSLSYEQYF. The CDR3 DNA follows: TGTGCCATCAGTGCATTCTCACTATCTTACGAGCAGTACTTC.

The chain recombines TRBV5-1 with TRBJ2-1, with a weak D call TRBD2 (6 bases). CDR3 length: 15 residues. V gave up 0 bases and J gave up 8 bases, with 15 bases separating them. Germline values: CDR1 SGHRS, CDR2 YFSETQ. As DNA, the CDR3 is TGCGCCAGCAGCTTGGCCCCGGTACCTAGCGATGAGCAGTTCTTC. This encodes CASSLAPVPSDEQFF.

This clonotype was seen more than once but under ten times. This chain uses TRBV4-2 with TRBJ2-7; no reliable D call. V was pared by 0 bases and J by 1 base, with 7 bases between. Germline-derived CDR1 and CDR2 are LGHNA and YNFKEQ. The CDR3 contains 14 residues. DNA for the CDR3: TGTGCCAGCAGCCAAGATATCAGATCCTACGAGCAGTACTTC. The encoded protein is CASSQDIRSYEQYF.

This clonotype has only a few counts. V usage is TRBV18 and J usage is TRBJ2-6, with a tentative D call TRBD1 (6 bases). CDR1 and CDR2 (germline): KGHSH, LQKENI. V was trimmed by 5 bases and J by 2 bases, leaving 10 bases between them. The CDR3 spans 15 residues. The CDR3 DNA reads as TGTGCCAGCTCAAGAACAGGGACTGGGGCCAACGTCCTGACTTTC. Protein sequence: CASSRTGTGANVLTF.

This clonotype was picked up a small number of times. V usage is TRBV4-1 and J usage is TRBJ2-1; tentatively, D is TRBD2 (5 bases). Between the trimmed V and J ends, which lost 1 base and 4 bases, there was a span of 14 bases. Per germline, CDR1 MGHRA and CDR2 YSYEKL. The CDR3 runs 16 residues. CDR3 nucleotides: TGCGCCAGCAGCCAAGGGCCCCAGCGGCTATACAATGAGCAGTTCTTC. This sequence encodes CASSQGPQRLYNEQFF.

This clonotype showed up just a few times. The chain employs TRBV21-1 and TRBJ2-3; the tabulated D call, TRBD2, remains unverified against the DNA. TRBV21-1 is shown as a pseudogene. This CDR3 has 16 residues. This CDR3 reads CASSTPSGRDTDTQYF. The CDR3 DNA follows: TGTGCCAGCAGCACTCCTAGCGGGAGGGACACAGATACGCAGTATTTT.